The 17 T cell receptor beta chains in this list originate from one sample, sequenced in a study of blood T cell repertoires in COVID-19 (dated by TCRdb to about 2020). The receptor library was made with the immunoSEQ multiplex PCR assay. TCRdb provides this immuneACCESS table in a form limited to in-frame rearrangements. Some clones are lacking; in checked studies, under half of them reflect an unresolved V gene, and why the rest are absent is not known. The sample records approximately 250,000 clones, approximately 86% of which are singletons. The ten biggest clones cover about 8.8% of the sample. Sequencing was performed on peripheral blood. Source of these receptors: a man aged 35 to 55 with active or convalescent COVID-19.

This clone was counted a single time. The V and J genes are TRBV5-6 and TRBJ2-1; 9 bases line up with TRBD1. Trimming at V came to 4 bases and at J to 3 bases, leaving 2 bases not matched to a gene. The CDR3 covers 14 residues. Germline V gene lookup returns CDR1 SGHDT and CDR2 YYEEEE. The CDR3 coding sequence is TGTGCCAGCAGCCCGACAGGGGGCTACAATGAGCAGTTCTTC. Its protein product is CASSPTGGYNEQFF. The full variable domain, completed using reference TRBV5-6 and TRBJ2-1, is DAGVTQSPTHLIKTRGQQVTLRCSPKSGHDTVSWYQQALGQGPQFIFQYYEEEERQRGNFPDRFSGHQFPNYSSELNVNALLLGDSALYLCASSPTGGYNEQFFGPGTRLTVL.

The V call is TRBV29-1, the J call TRBJ2-4; D is undetermined. The CDR3 has 13 amino acids. V was trimmed by 7 bases and J by 0 bases, leaving 10 bases between them. Germline V gives CDR1 SQVTM, CDR2 ANQGSEA. The CDR3 loop is CSGGTIAKNIQYF. CDR3 DNA sequence: TGCAGCGGCGGAACGATAGCCAAAAACATTCAGTACTTC.

The J gene is TRBJ2-7, the V gene TRBV2, with TRBD1 matching over 7 bases. In germline, CDR1 is SNHLY, CDR2 FYNNEI. CDR3 size: 14 residues. Trimming cost V 4 bases and J 7 bases; bases outside gene matches: 10. CDR3: CASSVETGSPEQYF. CDR3 DNA sequence: TGTGCCAGCAGTGTGGAGACAGGGTCGCCGGAGCAGTACTTC.

The chain recombines TRBV16 with TRBJ2-7, with TRBD1 as a possible D gene (6 bases). Trimming removed 1 base from V and 2 bases from J, with 12 bases in between. The CDR3 is 15 amino acids. Germline V gene data show CDR1 as KGHSY and CDR2 as FQNENV. This CDR3 is CASSQFQGSTYEQYF. The CDR3 nucleotides read TGTGCCAGCAGCCAATTTCAGGGGTCAACCTACGAGCAGTACTTC.

The chain uses TRBV6-5 and TRBJ2-2; 7 bases are shared with TRBD2. This CDR3 has 16 amino acids. The germline V gene has CDR1 MNHEY and CDR2 SVGAGI. After removal of 2 bases from V and 0 bases from J, the junction contained 3 bases not matched to a gene. DNA for the CDR3: TGTGCCAGCAGTTACCGGGGGGTGGCGAACACCGGGGAGCTGTTTTTT. Translated: CASSYRGVANTGELFF.

The V and J genes are TRBV28 and TRBJ1-2; 11 bases are a match to TRBD1. V shed 3 bases, J shed 6 bases, and the junction held 6 bases outside the gene matches. This CDR3 spans 15 amino acids. The germline gives CDR1 MDHEN, CDR2 SYDVKM. The CDR3 is CASSLVGQGGDGYTF. DNA for the CDR3: TGTGCCAGCAGTTTGGTGGGACAGGGGGGGGATGGCTACACCTTC.

CDR3 residues: CSVVRREDDKQYF. CDR3 DNA sequence: TGCAGCGTTGTTCGTCGGGAGGATGACAAGCAGTACTTC. The chain joins TRBV29-1 to TRBJ2-7, with 7 bases that match TRBD2. Germline V gene sequence: CDR1 SQVTM, CDR2 ANQGSEA. Trimming cost V 4 bases and J 8 bases; bases outside gene matches: 11. The CDR3 has 13 residues.

This sequence joins TRBV4-1 and TRBJ1-1, with D unclear. Germline CDR1 and CDR2: MGHRA and YSYEKL. The CDR3 is 13 amino acids. The V end was cut by 1 base, the J end by 2 bases, with 5 bases between. The CDR3 here is CASSQASNTEAFF. The CDR3 DNA reads TGCGCCAGCAGCCAAGCGAGCAACACTGAAGCTTTCTTT.

Only one count was recorded for this clone. V is TRBV7-6 and J is TRBJ1-5; TRBD1 agrees at 12 bases. The trim removed 4 bases at V and 2 bases at J, leaving 6 bases unmatched. The length of the CDR3 is 17 residues. In germline, CDR1 is SGHVS, CDR2 FNYEAQ. CDR3 in amino acids: CASSSWGQGAGNQPQHF. CDR3 sequence (DNA): TGTGCCAGCAGCTCCTGGGGACAGGGGGCTGGCAATCAGCCCCAGCATTTT. Variable domain in full (rest from reference TRBV7-6 and TRBJ1-5): GAGVSQSPRYKVTKRGQDVALRCDPISGHVSLYWYRQALGQGPEFLTYFNYEAQQDKSGLPNDRFSAERPEGSISTLTIQRTEQRDSAMYRCASSSWGQGAGNQPQHFGDGTRLSIL.

This chain links TRBV2 with TRBJ2-2, with D possibly being TRBD2 (6 bases). Germline-derived CDR1 and CDR2 are SNHLY and FYNNEI. Trimming left V 2 bases short and J 0 bases short, with 10 bases between. CDR3 length: 16 amino acids. The CDR3 protein is CASSERGLPNTGELFF. CDR3 in DNA: TGTGCCAGCAGTGAAAGGGGACTTCCGAACACCGGGGAGCTGTTTTTT.

This chain uses TRBV2 with TRBJ2-1; 7 bases are a match to TRBD2. J gave up 1 base and V 5 bases, and 14 bases lay outside the gene matches. This CDR3 contains 18 residues. The germline gives CDR1 SNHLY, CDR2 FYNNEI. In DNA form, the CDR3 reads TGTGCCAGCAGTCTAGCGGCCTCATGGTCACGATCCTACAATGAGCAGTTCTTC. Protein sequence: CASSLAASWSRSYNEQFF. The full variable domain, its missing parts supplied by reference TRBV2 and TRBJ2-1, is EPEVTQTPSHQVTQMGQEVILRCVPISNHLYFYWYRQILGQKVEFLVSFYNNEISEKSEIFDDQFSVERPDGSNFTLKIRSTKLEDSAMYFCASSLAASWSRSYNEQFFGPGTRLTVL.

The chain links TRBV5-1 to TRBJ1-3; TRBD1 is a possible D gene (5 bases). Per germline, CDR1 SGHRS and CDR2 YFSETQ. This CDR3 has 16 amino acids. V was cut by 1 base and J by 1 base, with 12 bases left in between. CDR3 in DNA: TGCGCCAGCAGCTTGAGAACAGGTTTATCTGGAAACACCATATATTTT. Translated: CASSLRTGLSGNTIYF.

The CDR3 loop is CASSYLPAGSYEQYF. CDR3 sequence (DNA): TGTGCCAGCAGTTACTTGCCAGCGGGGAGTTACGAGCAGTACTTC. This chain links TRBV6-5 with TRBJ2-7; 7 nucleotides agree with TRBD2. Losses at the gene ends were 1 base for V and 4 bases for J; bases not matched to a gene: 7. The CDR3 runs 15 residues. Germline V gene sequence: CDR1 MNHEY, CDR2 SVGAGI.

The chain recombines TRBV25-1 with TRBJ2-7, with 9 nucleotides matching TRBD1. The CDR3 has 13 amino acids. The V segment lost 2 bases and the J segment 9 bases; nucleotides outside the gene matches: 5. In germline, CDR1 is MGHDK, CDR2 SYGVNS. In nucleotides, the CDR3 is TGTGCCAGCAGTGAAGGCGGGACAGGGCGGCAGTACTTC. It encodes CASSEGGTGRQYF.

The chain couples TRBV27 to TRBJ2-7; 8 bases agree with TRBD2. Germline V gene data show CDR1 as MNHEY and CDR2 as SMNVEV (reference sequence). The CDR3 spans 15 residues. Germline trimming cut 5 bases from V and 2 bases from J; bases unmatched to any gene: 8. The CDR3: CASSTKRESTYEQYF. The CDR3 DNA reads as TGTGCCAGCAGTACTAAGCGGGAGAGTACCTACGAGCAGTACTTC.

The chain recombines TRBV6-5 with TRBJ2-7; 7 bases line up with TRBD1. CDR1 and CDR2 (germline): MNHEY, SVGAGI. V shed 5 bases and J 5 bases; nucleotides not matched to a gene: 9. This CDR3 region has 14 residues. CDR3 region: CASSRTGTTHEQYF. Written as DNA, the CDR3 is TGTGCCAGCAGTCGGACAGGTACTACCCACGAGCAGTACTTC.

Only a few counts were recorded for this clone. J is TRBJ2-1 and V is TRBV18, with 14 bases identical to TRBD2. Germline V CDR1 and CDR2: KGHSH, LQKENI. Trimming cost V 0 bases and J 9 bases; bases outside gene matches: 7. The CDR3 is made up of 17 amino acids. The CDR3: CASSPPGLAGGWGEQFF. The CDR3 DNA sequence: TGTGCCAGCTCACCACCCGGACTAGCGGGAGGATGGGGTGAGCAGTTCTTC.